This T cell receptor (beta chain) was recovered during a study of blood T cell repertoires in COVID-19. In its sample, this clone was seen a few times. The repertoire was sequenced with immunoSEQ multiplex PCR; TCRdb's copy has only in-frame clones and lacks some. The top ten clones hold around 12% of a sample with some 130,000 clones, more than 75% of them seen once. Germline assignment: CDR1 SGHKS and CDR2 YYEKEE (reference sequence). V lost 0 bases, J lost 3 bases, and 12 bases lay in between. This CDR3 is 15 amino acids long. The V call is TRBV5-5, the J call TRBJ1-1; no reliable D call. The sequence derives from a man at least 80 years old with acute or convalescent COVID-19. The sample taken for sequencing was peripheral blood. The chain's CDR3 is CASSLADGRDTEAFF. The CDR3 nucleotides are TGTGCCAGCAGCTTGGCCGATGGGAGGGACACTGAAGCTTTCTTT.